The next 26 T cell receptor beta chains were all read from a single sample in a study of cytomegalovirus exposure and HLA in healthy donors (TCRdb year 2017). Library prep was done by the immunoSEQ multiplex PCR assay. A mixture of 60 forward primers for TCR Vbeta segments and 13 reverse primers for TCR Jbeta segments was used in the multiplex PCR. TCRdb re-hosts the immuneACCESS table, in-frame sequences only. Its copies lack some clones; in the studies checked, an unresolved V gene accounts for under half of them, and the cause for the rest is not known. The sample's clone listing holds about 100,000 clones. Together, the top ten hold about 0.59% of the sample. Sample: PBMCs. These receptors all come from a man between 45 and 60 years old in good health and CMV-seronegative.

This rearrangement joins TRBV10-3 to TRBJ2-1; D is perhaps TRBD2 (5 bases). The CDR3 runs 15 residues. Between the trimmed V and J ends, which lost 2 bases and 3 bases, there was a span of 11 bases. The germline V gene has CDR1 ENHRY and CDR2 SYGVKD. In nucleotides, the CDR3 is TGTGCCATCAGTGAGGGGAGTAGCTTCTACAATGAGCAGTTCTTC. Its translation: CAISEGSSFYNEQFF.

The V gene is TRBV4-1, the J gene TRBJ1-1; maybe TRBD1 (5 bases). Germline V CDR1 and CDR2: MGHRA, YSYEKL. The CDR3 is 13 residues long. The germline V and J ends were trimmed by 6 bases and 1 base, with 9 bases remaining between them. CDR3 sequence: CASRTASNTEAFF. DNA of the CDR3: TGCGCCAGCAGGACAGCTTCGAACACTGAAGCTTTCTTT.

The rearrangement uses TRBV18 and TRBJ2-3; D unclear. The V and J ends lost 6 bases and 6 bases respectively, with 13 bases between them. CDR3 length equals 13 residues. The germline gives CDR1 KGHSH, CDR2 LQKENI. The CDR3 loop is CASSDTAADTQYF. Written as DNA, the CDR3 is TGTGCCAGCTCTGATACGGCGGCGGATACGCAGTATTTT.

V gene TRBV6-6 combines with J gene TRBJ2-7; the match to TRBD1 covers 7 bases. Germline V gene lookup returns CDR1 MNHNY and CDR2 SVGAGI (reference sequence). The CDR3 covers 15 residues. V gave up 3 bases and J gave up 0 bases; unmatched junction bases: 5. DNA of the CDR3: TGTGCCAGCAGTTATCGTACAGGGGTCTCCTACGAGCAGTACTTC. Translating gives CASSYRTGVSYEQYF.

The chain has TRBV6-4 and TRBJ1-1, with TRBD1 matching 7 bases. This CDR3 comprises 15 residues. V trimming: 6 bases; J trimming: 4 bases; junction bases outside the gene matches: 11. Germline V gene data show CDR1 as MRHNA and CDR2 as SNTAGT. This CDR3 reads CASSPKAEGATEAFF. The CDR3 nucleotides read TGTGCCAGCAGCCCAAAGGCTGAGGGGGCCACTGAAGCTTTCTTT.

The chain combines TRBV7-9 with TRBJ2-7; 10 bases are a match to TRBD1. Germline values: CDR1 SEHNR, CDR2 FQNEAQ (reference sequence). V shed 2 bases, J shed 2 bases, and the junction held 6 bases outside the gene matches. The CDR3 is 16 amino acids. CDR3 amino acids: CASSLPPGQGTYEQYF. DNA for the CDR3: TGTGCCAGCAGCTTACCCCCGGGACAGGGGACCTACGAGCAGTACTTC.

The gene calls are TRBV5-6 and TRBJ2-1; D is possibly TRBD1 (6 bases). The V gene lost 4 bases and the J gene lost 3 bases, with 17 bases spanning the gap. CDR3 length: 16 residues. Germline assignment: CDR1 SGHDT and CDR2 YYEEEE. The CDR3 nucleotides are TGTGCCAGCAGCGTGGGGACACCAAACCTCTACAATGAGCAGTTCTTC. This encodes CASSVGTPNLYNEQFF.

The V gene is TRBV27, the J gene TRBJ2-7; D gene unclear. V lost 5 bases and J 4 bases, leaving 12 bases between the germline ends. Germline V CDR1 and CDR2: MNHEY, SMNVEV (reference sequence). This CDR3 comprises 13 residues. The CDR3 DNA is TGTGCCAGCAGTGCCTCGACACAGTACGAGCAGTACTTC. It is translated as CASSASTQYEQYF.

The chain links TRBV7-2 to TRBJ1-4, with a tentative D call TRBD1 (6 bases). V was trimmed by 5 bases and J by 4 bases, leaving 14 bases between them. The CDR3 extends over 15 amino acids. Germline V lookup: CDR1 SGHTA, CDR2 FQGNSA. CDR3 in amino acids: CASSAHTGINEKLFF. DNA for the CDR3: TGTGCCAGCAGCGCCCACACAGGGATTAATGAAAAACTGTTTTTT.

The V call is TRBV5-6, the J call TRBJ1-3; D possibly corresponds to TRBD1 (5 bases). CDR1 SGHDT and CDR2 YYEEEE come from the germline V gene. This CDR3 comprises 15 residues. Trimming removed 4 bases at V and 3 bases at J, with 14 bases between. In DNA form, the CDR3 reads TGTGCCAGCAGCCCGGGTGCGGGGCTTGGAAACACCATATATTTT. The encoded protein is CASSPGAGLGNTIYF.

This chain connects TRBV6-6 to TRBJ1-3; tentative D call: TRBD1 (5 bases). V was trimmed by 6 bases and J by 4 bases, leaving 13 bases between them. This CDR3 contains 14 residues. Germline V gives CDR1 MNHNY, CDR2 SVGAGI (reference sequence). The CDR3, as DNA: TGTGCCAGCAGGGAGGGCGGGGCAGGAAACACCATATATTTT. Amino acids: CASREGGAGNTIYF.

CDR3 protein: CASSPRPGTGWAEAFF. For the CDR3, the DNA is TGTGCCAGTAGTCCACGTCCCGGGACAGGGTGGGCTGAAGCTTTCTTT. The V call is TRBV19, the J call TRBJ1-1, with 9 positions matching TRBD1. The CDR3 length is 16 residues. Trimming took 5 bases from V and 6 from J; bases not matched to a gene: 13. Germline lookup yields CDR1 LNHDA and CDR2 SQIVND (reference sequence).

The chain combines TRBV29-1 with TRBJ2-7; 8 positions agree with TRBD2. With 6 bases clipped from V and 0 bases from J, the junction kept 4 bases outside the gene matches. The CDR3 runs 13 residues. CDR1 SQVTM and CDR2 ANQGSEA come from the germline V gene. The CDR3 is CSVVTSGSYEQYF. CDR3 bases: TGCAGCGTGGTCACTAGCGGCTCCTACGAGCAGTACTTC.

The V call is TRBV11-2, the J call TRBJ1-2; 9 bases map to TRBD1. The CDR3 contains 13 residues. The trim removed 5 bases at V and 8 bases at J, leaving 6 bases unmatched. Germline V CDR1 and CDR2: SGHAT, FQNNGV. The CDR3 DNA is TGTGCCAGCAGCCCTGCCGGGACAGGGGGCTACACCTTC. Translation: CASSPAGTGGYTF.

The CDR3 DNA is TGTGCCAGCAGCTCTCAGCGGGGGGGCACAGATACGCAGTATTTT. Protein product: CASSSQRGGTDTQYF. The chain recombines TRBV5-4 with TRBJ2-3, with 9 positions matching TRBD2. J lost 1 base, V lost 3 bases, and 3 bases had no gene match. The CDR3 spans 15 residues. The germline V gene has CDR1 SGHNT and CDR2 YYREEE (reference sequence).

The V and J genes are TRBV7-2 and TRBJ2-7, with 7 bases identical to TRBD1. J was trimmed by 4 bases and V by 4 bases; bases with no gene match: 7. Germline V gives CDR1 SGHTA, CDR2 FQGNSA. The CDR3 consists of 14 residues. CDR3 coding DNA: TGTGCCAGCAGCTCCTGGACAGGCGCTTACGAGCAGTACTTC. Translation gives CASSSWTGAYEQYF.

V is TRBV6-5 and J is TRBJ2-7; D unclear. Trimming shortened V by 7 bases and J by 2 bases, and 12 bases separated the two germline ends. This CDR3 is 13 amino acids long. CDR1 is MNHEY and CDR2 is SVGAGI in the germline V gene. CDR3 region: CASKRLIPYEQYF. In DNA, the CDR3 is TGTGCCAGCAAACGTCTAATCCCCTACGAGCAGTACTTC.

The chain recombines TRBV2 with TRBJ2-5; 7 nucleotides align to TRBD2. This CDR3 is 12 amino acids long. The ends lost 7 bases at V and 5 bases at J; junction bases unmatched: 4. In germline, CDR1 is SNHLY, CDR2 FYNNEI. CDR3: CASKGAGETQYF. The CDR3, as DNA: TGTGCCAGCAAGGGAGCGGGGGAGACCCAGTACTTC.

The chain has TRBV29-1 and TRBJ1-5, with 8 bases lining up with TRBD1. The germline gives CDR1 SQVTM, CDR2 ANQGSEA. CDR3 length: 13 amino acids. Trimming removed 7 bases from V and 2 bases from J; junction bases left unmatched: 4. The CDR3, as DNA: TGCAGCGCTGGACAGGGCCGCAATCAGCCCCAGCATTTT. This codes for CSAGQGRNQPQHF.

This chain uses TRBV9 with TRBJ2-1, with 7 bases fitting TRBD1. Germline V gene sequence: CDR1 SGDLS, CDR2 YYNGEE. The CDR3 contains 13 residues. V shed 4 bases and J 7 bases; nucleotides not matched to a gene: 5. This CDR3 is CASSPDRENEQFF. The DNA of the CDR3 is TGTGCCAGCAGCCCCGACAGGGAGAATGAGCAGTTCTTC.

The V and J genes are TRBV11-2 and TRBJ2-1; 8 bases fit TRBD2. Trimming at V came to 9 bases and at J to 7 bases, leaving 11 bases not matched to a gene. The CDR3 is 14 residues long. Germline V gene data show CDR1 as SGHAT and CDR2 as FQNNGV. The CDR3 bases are TGTGCCAGTACCATCCGGGGGGGCCATAATGAGCAGTTCTTC. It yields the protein CASTIRGGHNEQFF. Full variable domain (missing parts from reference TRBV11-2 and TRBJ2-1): EAGVAQSPRYKIIEKRQSVAFWCNPISGHATLYWYQQILGQGPKLLIQFQNNGVVDDSQLPKDRFSAERLKGVDSTLKIQPAKLEDSAVYLCASTIRGGHNEQFFGPGTRLTVL.

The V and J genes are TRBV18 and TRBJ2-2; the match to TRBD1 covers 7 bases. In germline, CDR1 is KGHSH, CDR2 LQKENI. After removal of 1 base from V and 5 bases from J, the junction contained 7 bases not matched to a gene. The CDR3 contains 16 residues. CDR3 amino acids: CASSPRVKGATGELFF. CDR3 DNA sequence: TGTGCCAGCTCACCACGTGTAAAGGGGGCAACCGGGGAGCTGTTTTTT.

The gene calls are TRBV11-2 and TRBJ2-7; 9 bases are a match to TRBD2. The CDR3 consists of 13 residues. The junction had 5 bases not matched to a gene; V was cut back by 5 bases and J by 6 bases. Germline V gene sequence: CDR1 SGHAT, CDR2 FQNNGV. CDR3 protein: CASSRGGDSEQYF. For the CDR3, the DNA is TGTGCCAGCAGCCGCGGGGGGGACAGCGAGCAGTACTTC.

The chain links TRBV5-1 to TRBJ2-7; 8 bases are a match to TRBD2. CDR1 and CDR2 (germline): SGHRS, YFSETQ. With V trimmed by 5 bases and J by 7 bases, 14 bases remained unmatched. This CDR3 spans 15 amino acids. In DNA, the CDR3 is TGCGCCAGCAGTAGGAATAGCGGGATCATGGGGGAGCAGTACTTC. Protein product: CASSRNSGIMGEQYF.

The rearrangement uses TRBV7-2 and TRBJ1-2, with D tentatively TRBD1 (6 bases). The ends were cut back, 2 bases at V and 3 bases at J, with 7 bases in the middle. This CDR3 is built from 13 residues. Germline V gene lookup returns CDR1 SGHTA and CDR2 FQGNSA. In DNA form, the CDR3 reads TGTGCCAGCAGCTTAAGGACAGACTATGGCTACACCTTC. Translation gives CASSLRTDYGYTF.

CDR3 amino acids: CAINGLASQETQYF. CDR3 nucleotide sequence: TGTGCCATCAATGGACTAGCCTCTCAAGAGACCCAGTACTTC. The chain combines TRBV10-3 with TRBJ2-5, with TRBD2 matching 8 bases. The CDR3 length is 14 residues. Trimming took 7 bases from V and 2 from J; bases not matched to a gene: 6. CDR1 and CDR2 from the germline V gene are ENHRY and SYGVKD.